This T cell receptor beta chain was sequenced during a study of T cell responses to AZD1222 COVID-19 vaccine. Study-wide points: Sampling captured repertoires only after the peak T cell response.

A word on this clone: Its antigen is unknown.

Germline lookup yields CDR1 LGHNA and CDR2 YNFKEQ. V was pared by 2 bases and J by 7 bases, with 14 bases between. The CDR3 extends over 15 amino acids. Using immunoSEQ multiplex PCR, the repertoire was profiled, and TCRdb retains in-frame clones only, with some absent. This sample has about 120,000 clones, with around 87% found just once. This chain links TRBV4-2 with TRBJ2-2; either TRBD1 or TRBD2 may fit D (5 bases each). Sequenced material: peripheral blood, taken on day 0 of AZD1222 vaccination. The receptor's source is an adult in good health. CDR3 region: CASSQWGDGGGELFF. CDR3 bases: TGTGCCAGCAGCCAATGGGGCGATGGAGGCGGGGAGCTGTTTTTT.